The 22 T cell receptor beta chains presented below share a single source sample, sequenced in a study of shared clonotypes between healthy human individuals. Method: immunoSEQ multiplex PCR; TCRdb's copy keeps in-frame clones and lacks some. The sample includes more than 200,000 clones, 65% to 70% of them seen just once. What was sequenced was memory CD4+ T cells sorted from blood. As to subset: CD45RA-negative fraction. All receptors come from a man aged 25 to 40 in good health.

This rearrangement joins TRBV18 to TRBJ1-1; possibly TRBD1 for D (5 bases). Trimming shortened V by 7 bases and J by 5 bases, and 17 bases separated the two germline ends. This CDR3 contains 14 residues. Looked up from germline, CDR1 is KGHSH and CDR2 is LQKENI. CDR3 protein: CASLTPGPGTEAFF. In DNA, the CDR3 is TGTGCCAGCTTAACCCCAGGGCCGGGGACTGAAGCTTTCTTT.

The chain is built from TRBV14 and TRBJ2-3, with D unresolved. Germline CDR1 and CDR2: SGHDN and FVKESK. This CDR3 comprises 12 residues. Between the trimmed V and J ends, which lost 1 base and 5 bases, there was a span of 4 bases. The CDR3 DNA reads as TGTGCCAGCAGCCAAGTAATAGATACGCAGTATTTT. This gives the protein CASSQVIDTQYF.

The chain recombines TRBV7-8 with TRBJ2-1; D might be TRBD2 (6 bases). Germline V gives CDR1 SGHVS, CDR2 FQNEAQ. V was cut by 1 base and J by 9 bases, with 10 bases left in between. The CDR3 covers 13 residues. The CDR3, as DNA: TGTGCCAGCAGCTTAGGAGGAGGGACTGAGCAGTTCTTC. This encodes CASSLGGGTEQFF.

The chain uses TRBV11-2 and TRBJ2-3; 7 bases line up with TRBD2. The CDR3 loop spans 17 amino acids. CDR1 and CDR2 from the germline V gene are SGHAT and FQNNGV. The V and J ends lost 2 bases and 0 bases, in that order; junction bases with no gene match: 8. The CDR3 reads CASSLWGRAGSTDTQYF. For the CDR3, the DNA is TGTGCCAGCAGCTTATGGGGGAGGGCGGGAAGCACAGATACGCAGTATTTT.

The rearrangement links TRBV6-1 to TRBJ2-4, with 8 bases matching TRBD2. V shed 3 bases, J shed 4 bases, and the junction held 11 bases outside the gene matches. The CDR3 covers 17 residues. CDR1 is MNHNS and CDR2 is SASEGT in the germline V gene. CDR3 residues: CASSDRSGTRKKNIQYF. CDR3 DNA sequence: TGTGCCAGCAGTGACCGGTCCGGGACTAGGAAGAAAAACATTCAGTACTTC.

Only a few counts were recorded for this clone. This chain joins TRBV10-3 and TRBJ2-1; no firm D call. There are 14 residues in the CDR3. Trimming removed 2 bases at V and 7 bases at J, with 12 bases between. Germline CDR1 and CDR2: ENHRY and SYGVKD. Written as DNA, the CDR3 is TGTGCCATCAGTGAGGAGGTGGCGCGTAATGAGCAGTTCTTC. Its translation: CAISEEVARNEQFF.

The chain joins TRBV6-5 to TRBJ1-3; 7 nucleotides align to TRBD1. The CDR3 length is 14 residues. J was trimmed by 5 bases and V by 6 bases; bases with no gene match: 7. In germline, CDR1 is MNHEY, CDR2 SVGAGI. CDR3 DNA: TGTGCCAGCAGACCAACGACAGGGAGAAACACCATATATTTT. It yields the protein CASRPTTGRNTIYF.

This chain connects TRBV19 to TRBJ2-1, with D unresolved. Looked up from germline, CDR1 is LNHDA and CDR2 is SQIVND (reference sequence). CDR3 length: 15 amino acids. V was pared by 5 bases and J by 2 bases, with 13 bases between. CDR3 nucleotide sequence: TGTGCCAGTAGTCTCGAGAACAAGGCCTACAATGAGCAGTTCTTC. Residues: CASSLENKAYNEQFF. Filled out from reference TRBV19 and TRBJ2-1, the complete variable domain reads DGGITQSPKYLFRKEGQNVTLSCEQNLNHDAMYWYRQDPGQGLRLIYYSQIVNDFQKGDIAEGYSVSREKKESFPLTVTSAQKNPTAFYLCASSLENKAYNEQFFGPGTRLTVL.

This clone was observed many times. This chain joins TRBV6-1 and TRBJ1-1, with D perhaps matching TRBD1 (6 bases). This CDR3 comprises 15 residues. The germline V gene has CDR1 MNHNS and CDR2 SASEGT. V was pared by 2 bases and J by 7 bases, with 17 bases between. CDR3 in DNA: TGTGCCAGCAGTGAAAACGGGGGGCACGCCGATGAAGCTTTCTTT. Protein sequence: CASSENGGHADEAFF.

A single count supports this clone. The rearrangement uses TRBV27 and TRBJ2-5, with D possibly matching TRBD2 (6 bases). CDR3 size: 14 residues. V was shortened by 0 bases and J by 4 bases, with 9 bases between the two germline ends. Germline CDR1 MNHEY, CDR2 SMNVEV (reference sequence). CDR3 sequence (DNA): TGTGCCAGCAGTTTATCGTTTAGCGGAGAGACCCAGTACTTC. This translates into CASSLSFSGETQYF.

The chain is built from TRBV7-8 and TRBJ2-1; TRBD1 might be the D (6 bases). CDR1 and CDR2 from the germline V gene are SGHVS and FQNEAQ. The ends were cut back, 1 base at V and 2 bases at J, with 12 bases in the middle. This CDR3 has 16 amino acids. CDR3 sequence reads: CASSLVAGTTYNEQFF. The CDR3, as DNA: TGTGCCAGCAGCTTAGTGGCCGGGACAACCTACAATGAGCAGTTCTTC.

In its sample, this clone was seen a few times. CDR3 DNA: TGCGCCAGCAGCCAAGAACAGGGCCCCGGGGAGCTGTTTTTT. Translating gives CASSQEQGPGELFF. The gene calls are TRBV4-1 and TRBJ2-2, with D possibly being TRBD1 (6 bases). The CDR3 runs to 14 residues. CDR1 and CDR2 (germline): MGHRA, YSYEKL. The ends were cut back, 0 bases at V and 6 bases at J, with 8 bases in the middle.

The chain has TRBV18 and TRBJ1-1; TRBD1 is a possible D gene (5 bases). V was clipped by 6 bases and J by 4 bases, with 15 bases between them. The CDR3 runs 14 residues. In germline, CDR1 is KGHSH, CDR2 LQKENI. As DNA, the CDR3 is TGTGCCAGCTCGGGCGGGCCAGGGACCACTGAAGCTTTCTTT. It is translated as CASSGGPGTTEAFF.

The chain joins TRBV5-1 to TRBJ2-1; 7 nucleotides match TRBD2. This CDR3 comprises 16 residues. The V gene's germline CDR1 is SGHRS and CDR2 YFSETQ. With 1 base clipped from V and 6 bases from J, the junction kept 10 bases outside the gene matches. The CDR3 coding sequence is TGCGCCAGCAGCTTGTTTATAGCTAGCGGAGCCAATGAGCAGTTCTTC. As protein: CASSLFIASGANEQFF.

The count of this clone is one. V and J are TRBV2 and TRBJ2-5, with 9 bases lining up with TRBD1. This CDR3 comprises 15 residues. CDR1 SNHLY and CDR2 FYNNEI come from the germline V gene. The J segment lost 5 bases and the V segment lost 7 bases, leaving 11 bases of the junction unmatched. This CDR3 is CASKPGQGFRETQYF. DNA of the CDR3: TGTGCCAGCAAGCCGGGACAGGGCTTTCGGGAGACCCAGTACTTC.

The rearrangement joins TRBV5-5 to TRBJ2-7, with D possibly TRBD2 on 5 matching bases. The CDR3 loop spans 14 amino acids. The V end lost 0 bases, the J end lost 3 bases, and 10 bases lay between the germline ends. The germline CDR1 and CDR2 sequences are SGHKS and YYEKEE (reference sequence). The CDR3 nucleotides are TGTGCCAGCAGCTTGGGGGGAGTCGTCTACGAGCAGTACTTC. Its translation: CASSLGGVVYEQYF.

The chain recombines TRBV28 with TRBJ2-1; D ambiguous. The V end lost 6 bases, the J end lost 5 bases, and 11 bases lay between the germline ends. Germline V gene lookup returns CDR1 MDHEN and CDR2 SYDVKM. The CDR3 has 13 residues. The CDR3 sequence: CASRLTKNNEQFF. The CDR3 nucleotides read TGTGCCAGCAGACTAACAAAAAACAATGAGCAGTTCTTC.

CDR3 in amino acids: CASSLDQMGDQYF. DNA for the CDR3: TGTGCCAGCAGCTTAGATCAGATGGGAGATCAGTATTTT. This sequence joins TRBV11-2 and TRBJ2-3, with D possibly TRBD2 on 5 matching bases. This CDR3 region has 13 residues. V lost 0 bases and J lost 12, with 13 bases in between. CDR1 is SGHAT and CDR2 is FQNNGV in the germline V gene.

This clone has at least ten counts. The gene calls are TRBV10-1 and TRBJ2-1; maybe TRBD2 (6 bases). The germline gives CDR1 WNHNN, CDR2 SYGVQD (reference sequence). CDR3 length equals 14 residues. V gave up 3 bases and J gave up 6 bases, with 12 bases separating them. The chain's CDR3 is CASSDTGRGNEQFF. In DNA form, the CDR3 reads TGCGCCAGCAGTGATACCGGGAGAGGCAATGAGCAGTTCTTC.

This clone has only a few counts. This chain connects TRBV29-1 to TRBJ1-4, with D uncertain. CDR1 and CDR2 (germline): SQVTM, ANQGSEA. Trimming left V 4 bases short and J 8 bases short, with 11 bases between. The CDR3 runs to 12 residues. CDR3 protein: CSVGLPREKLFF. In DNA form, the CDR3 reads TGCAGCGTTGGGCTCCCTAGGGAAAAACTGTTTTTT.

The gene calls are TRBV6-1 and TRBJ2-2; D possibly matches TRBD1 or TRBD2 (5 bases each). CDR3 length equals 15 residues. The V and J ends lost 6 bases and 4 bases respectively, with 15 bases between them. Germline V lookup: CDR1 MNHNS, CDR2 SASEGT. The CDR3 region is CASRTGTWGTGELFF. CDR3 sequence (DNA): TGTGCCAGCAGAACCGGGACCTGGGGCACCGGGGAGCTGTTTTTT.

CDR3: CASSRPGTGYEQYF. The CDR3 DNA reads TGTGCCAGCAGCCGTCCCGGGACAGGGTACGAGCAGTACTTC. The gene calls are TRBV7-9 and TRBJ2-7, with TRBD1 matching 9 bases. Germline trimming cut 5 bases from V and 4 bases from J; bases unmatched to any gene: 6. The CDR3 consists of 14 residues. Per the germline V gene, CDR1 is SEHNR and CDR2 is FQNEAQ (reference sequence).